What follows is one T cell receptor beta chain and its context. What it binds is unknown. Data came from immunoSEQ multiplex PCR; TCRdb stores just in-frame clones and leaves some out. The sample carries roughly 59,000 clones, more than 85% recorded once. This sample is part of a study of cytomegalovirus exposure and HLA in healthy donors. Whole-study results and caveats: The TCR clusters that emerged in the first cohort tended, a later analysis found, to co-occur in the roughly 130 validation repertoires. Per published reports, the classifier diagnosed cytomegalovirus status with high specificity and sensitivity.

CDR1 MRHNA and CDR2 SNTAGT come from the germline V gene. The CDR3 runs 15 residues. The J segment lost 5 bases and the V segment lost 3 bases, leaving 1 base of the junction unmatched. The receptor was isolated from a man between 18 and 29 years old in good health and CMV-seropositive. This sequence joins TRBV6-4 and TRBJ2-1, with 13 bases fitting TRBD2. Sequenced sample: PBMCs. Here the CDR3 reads CASSEGTSGDNEQFF. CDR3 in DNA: TGTGCCAGCAGTGAGGGGACTAGCGGGGACAATGAGCAGTTCTTC.